Listed here are 24 T cell receptor beta chains from one sample, sequenced in a study of OX40 agonist ivuxolimab in advanced cancers. The data were produced by immunoSEQ multiplex PCR, yet TCRdb's version contains in-frame clones alone and is incomplete. The data hold tens of thousands of clones, with 85% to 90% observed a single time. The sample was CD4+ or CD8+ T cells sorted from blood, taken in a trial of the OX40 agonist ivuxolimab. The receptor source for this set is an adult with an advanced solid tumor such as melanoma, head and neck, liver or kidney cancer.

J is TRBJ1-3 and V is TRBV28; 7 positions match TRBD1. The CDR3 length is 17 residues. J gave up 5 bases and V 2 bases, and 12 bases lay outside the gene matches. CDR1 and CDR2 from the germline V gene are MDHEN and SYDVKM. The CDR3 here is CASSLRGQLHSRNTIYF. CDR3 DNA: TGTGCCAGCAGTTTAAGGGGACAGCTACATTCGAGAAACACCATATATTTT.

The rearrangement links TRBV10-3 to TRBJ2-1; TRBD2 agrees at 11 bases. The length of the CDR3 is 19 residues. With 6 bases clipped from V and 0 bases from J, the junction kept 13 bases outside the gene matches. Germline values: CDR1 ENHRY, CDR2 SYGVKD. This CDR3 reads CAIRGGLAEAPSSYNEQFF. The CDR3 DNA reads as TGTGCCATCAGGGGGGGACTAGCGGAGGCCCCTAGCTCCTACAATGAGCAGTTCTTC.

This clone was observed a handful of times. The genes are TRBV6-4 and TRBJ2-2; D unclear. V dropped 2 bases and J dropped 4 bases, with 11 bases sitting between them. Per the germline V gene, CDR1 is MRHNA and CDR2 is SNTAGT. This CDR3 spans 15 amino acids. The CDR3 loop reads CASSDGNTTTGELFF. For the CDR3, the DNA is TGTGCCAGCAGTGACGGGAACACGACCACCGGGGAGCTGTTTTTT.

The V gene is TRBV6-1, the J gene TRBJ2-2; D gene unclear. The CDR3 is made up of 15 amino acids. The ends were cut back, 0 bases at V and 6 bases at J, with 11 bases in the middle. The germline V gene has CDR1 MNHNS and CDR2 SASEGT. The CDR3 DNA follows: TGTGCCAGCAGTGAAGCGGTGGCAGCCGCCGGGGAGCTGTTTTTT. This encodes CASSEAVAAAGELFF.

There are a few counts of this clone. The chain links TRBV27 to TRBJ1-1, with D unclear. CDR3 length equals 16 residues. Germline lookup yields CDR1 MNHEY and CDR2 SMNVEV (reference sequence). Trimming cost V 2 bases and J 0 bases, with 13 bases left between them. CDR3 DNA sequence: TGTGCCAGCAGTTTACAATACGGAAACTTGAACACTGAAGCTTTCTTT. Residues: CASSLQYGNLNTEAFF.

V usage is TRBV2 and J usage is TRBJ2-1; the D gene is possibly TRBD1 (6 bases). Trimming left V 8 bases short and J 3 bases short, with 32 bases between. The CDR3 runs to 20 residues. The V gene's germline CDR1 is SNHLY and CDR2 FYNNEI. The CDR3 sequence: CASPDLLRQETIPYYNEQFF. CDR3 DNA sequence: TGTGCCAGCCCGGACTTGCTTCGACAGGAGACCATACCGTACTACAATGAGCAGTTCTTC.

This rearrangement joins TRBV12-5 to TRBJ1-4; 10 bases align to TRBD1. V trimming: 2 bases; J trimming: 5 bases; junction bases outside the gene matches: 5. This CDR3 has 16 residues. Looked up from germline, CDR1 is LGHNT and CDR2 is FRNRAP. The CDR3 DNA reads as TGTGCTAGTGGTTTGCTTGGGACAGGGGAGAATGAAAAACTGTTTTTT. Protein product: CASGLLGTGENEKLFF.

This sequence joins TRBV2 and TRBJ1-3, with D hard to call. V gave up 9 bases and J gave up 0 bases, with 18 bases separating them. The germline V gene encodes CDR1 SNHLY and CDR2 FYNNEI. CDR3 length: 16 residues. CDR3 amino acids: CARHETDSSSGNTIYF. Here the CDR3 DNA reads TGTGCCAGGCACGAGACCGACTCCAGCTCTGGAAACACCATATATTTT. Together with reference TRBV2 and TRBJ1-3, the CDR3 gives the full variable domain: EPEVTQTPSHQVTQMGQEVILRCVPISNHLYFYWYRQILGQKVEFLVSFYNNEISEKSEIFDDQFSVERPDGSNFTLKIRSTKLEDSAMYFCARHETDSSSGNTIYFGEGSWLTVV.

The chain is built from TRBV28 and TRBJ1-5; TRBD1 aligns across 8 bases. The V gene end was trimmed by 3 bases and the J gene end by 1 base; junction bases not matched to a gene: 11. The CDR3 length is 18 residues. CDR1 and CDR2 (germline): MDHEN, SYDVKM. The CDR3 loop reads CASSLGPRTGFSNQPQHF. The CDR3, as DNA: TGTGCCAGCAGTTTGGGACCCCGGACAGGGTTCAGCAATCAGCCCCAGCATTTT.

The rearrangement joins TRBV7-9 to TRBJ2-1, with 14 bases matching TRBD2. The CDR3 has 16 residues. Germline CDR1 and CDR2: SEHNR and FQNEAQ (reference sequence). V lost 5 bases to trimming and J lost 5 bases; unmatched junction nucleotides: 5. CDR3 residues: CASSPGLAGGHNEQFF. As DNA, the CDR3 is TGTGCCAGCAGCCCCGGACTAGCGGGGGGTCACAATGAGCAGTTCTTC.

The chain carries TRBV7-9 and TRBJ1-2; 7 bases are shared with TRBD1. V shed 11 bases, J shed 3 bases, and the junction held 6 bases outside the gene matches. There are 12 residues in the CDR3. Per the germline V gene, CDR1 is SEHNR and CDR2 is FQNEAQ (reference sequence). DNA for the CDR3: TGTGCCGGAGACAGGGAGGACTATGGCTACACCTTC. This codes for CAGDREDYGYTF.

The chain links TRBV14 to TRBJ2-1; no firm D call. This CDR3 spans 15 amino acids. Looked up from germline, CDR1 is SGHDN and CDR2 is FVKESK. V was cut by 0 bases and J by 8 bases, with 14 bases left in between. The CDR3 reads CASSQDATNIDEQFF. CDR3 nucleotides: TGTGCCAGCAGCCAAGACGCCACAAACATCGATGAGCAGTTCTTC. Full variable domain (missing parts from reference TRBV14 and TRBJ2-1): EAGVTQFPSHSVIEKGQTVTLRCDPISGHDNLYWYRRVMGKEIKFLLHFVKESKQDESGMPNNRFLAERTGGTYSTLKVQPAELEDSGVYFCASSQDATNIDEQFFGPGTRLTVL.

The CDR3 nucleotides are TGTGCCAGTAGTATAAACAACCTAGGGAATCAGCCCCAGCATTTT. Protein sequence: CASSINNLGNQPQHF. The V call is TRBV19, the J call TRBJ1-5; D not certain. Trimming left V 2 bases short and J 4 bases short, with 12 bases between. The CDR3 is made up of 15 amino acids. The germline gives CDR1 LNHDA, CDR2 SQIVND (reference sequence). The full variable domain, rest sourced from reference TRBV19 and TRBJ1-5, is DGGITQSPKYLFRKEGQNVTLSCEQNLNHDAMYWYRQDPGQGLRLIYYSQIVNDFQKGDIAEGYSVSREKKESFPLTVTSAQKNPTAFYLCASSINNLGNQPQHFGDGTRLSIL.

The V gene is TRBV29-1, the J gene TRBJ2-7, with D perhaps TRBD1 (8 bases). The CDR3 spans 13 residues. The germline gives CDR1 SQVTM, CDR2 ANQGSEA. Trimming cost V 6 bases and J 2 bases, with 14 bases left between them. The CDR3 loop is CSVTTGGAYEQYF. CDR3 coding DNA: TGCAGCGTCACTACAGGGGGGGCCTACGAGCAGTACTTC.

The V and J genes are TRBV7-9 and TRBJ2-7; TRBD2 matches at 7 bases. V trimming: 1 base; J trimming: 3 bases; junction bases outside the gene matches: 6. The germline gives CDR1 SEHNR, CDR2 FQNEAQ (reference sequence). The CDR3 covers 15 residues. The CDR3 DNA reads TGTGCCAGCAGCTTAGGGGGGGGAGGGGTCTACGAGCAGTACTTC. Translating it yields CASSLGGGGVYEQYF.

This clone was detected once. This chain uses TRBV13 with TRBJ1-2, with TRBD1 identical over 8 bases. V was clipped by 5 bases and J by 8 bases; unmatched bases: 19. Germline assignment: CDR1 PRHDT and CDR2 FYEKMQ (reference sequence). This CDR3 has 17 residues. The CDR3 loop is CASSPRTGPPRRDGYTF. The DNA of the CDR3 is TGTGCCAGCAGCCCCCGGACAGGGCCCCCCAGGAGGGACGGCTACACCTTC.

Only one count was recorded for this clone. The chain joins TRBV7-3 to TRBJ1-1; 12 bases match TRBD1. Germline CDR1 SGHTA, CDR2 FQGTGA. V dropped 4 bases and J dropped 10; count of bases not matched to a gene: 10. The length of the CDR3 is 15 residues. This CDR3 is CASSYPGQGAGGAFF. As DNA, the CDR3 is TGTGCCAGCAGCTATCCGGGACAGGGGGCTGGGGGAGCTTTCTTT.

V is TRBV27 and J is TRBJ1-1, with TRBD1 matching 7 bases. Germline-derived CDR1 and CDR2 are MNHEY and SMNVEV (reference sequence). V dropped 10 bases and J dropped 7; count of bases not matched to a gene: 9. The CDR3 has 12 residues. The CDR3 loop reads CATRDSTYEAFF. The CDR3 nucleotides are TGTGCCACCCGGGACAGCACTTATGAAGCTTTCTTT.

Details on this clone: Other DNA sequences within the sample encode an identical CDR3. CDR3 sequence (DNA): TGTGCCTGGAGTGTACAGGCAGCCGGGGAGCTGTTTTTT. It specifies CAWSVQAAGELFF. The V call is TRBV30, the J call TRBJ2-2; perhaps TRBD1 as D (5 bases). The CDR3 length is 13 residues. The germline V gene encodes CDR1 GTSNPN and CDR2 SVGIG (reference sequence). V was cut by 0 bases and J by 6 bases, with 8 bases left in between.

The CDR3 sequence: CASSFSGQRYEQYF. DNA for the CDR3: TGTGCCAGTAGTTTTTCGGGACAGCGCTACGAGCAGTACTTC. The chain has TRBV19 and TRBJ2-7, with 7 bases identical to TRBD1. The V and J ends lost 5 bases and 3 bases, in that order; junction bases with no gene match: 7. The CDR3 spans 14 residues. Germline V lookup: CDR1 LNHDA, CDR2 SQIVND (reference sequence).

The chain recombines TRBV19 with TRBJ1-4; D not certain. Trimming removed 6 bases from V and 6 bases from J, with 17 bases in between. Germline assignment: CDR1 LNHDA and CDR2 SQIVND (reference sequence). CDR3 size: 15 residues. As DNA, the CDR3 is TGTGCCAGTAGCCCCGGGTCGGGTTCGGATGAAAAACTGTTTTTT. It translates to CASSPGSGSDEKLFF.

The chain joins TRBV7-9 to TRBJ2-1; no clear D. V was pared by 6 bases and J by 2 bases, with 14 bases between. The CDR3 is made up of 15 amino acids. Per germline, CDR1 SEHNR and CDR2 FQNEAQ (reference sequence). The chain's CDR3 is CASSSDLRAYNEQFF. CDR3 nucleotides: TGTGCCAGCAGTTCGGACCTTAGAGCCTACAATGAGCAGTTCTTC.

The gene calls are TRBV7-8 and TRBJ2-1, with 7 bases that match TRBD2. The CDR3 extends over 13 amino acids. From germline, CDR1 is SGHVS and CDR2 FQNEAQ. Trimming at V came to 3 bases and at J to 14 bases, leaving 10 bases not matched to a gene. CDR3 sequence (DNA): TGTGCCAGCAGCTTCGGGTATAGGACTAGTAAGTTCTTC. This translates into CASSFGYRTSKFF.

The rearrangement joins TRBV30 to TRBJ1-2; tentative D call: TRBD1 (6 bases). The V end was cut by 1 base, the J end by 4 bases, with 10 bases between. Germline CDR1 reads GTSNPN; CDR2 reads SVGIG (reference sequence). The CDR3 length is 13 residues. The CDR3 here is CAWSEQGIYGYTF. For the CDR3, the DNA is TGTGCCTGGAGTGAACAGGGCATCTATGGCTACACCTTC. Based on the CDR3 plus reference TRBV30 and TRBJ1-2, the full variable domain is SQTIHQWPATLVQPVGSPLSLECTVEGTSNPNLYWYRQAAGRGLQLLFYSVGIGQISSEVPQNLSASRPQDRQFILSSKKLLLSDSGFYLCAWSEQGIYGYTFGSGTRLTVV.